These T cell receptor beta chains were read from a single sample in a study of shared clonotypes between healthy human individuals. The method was immunoSEQ multiplex PCR; TCRdb's version includes in-frame clones alone and lacks a portion of them. In the table there are 2,100,000 or so clones, approximately 96% of which are singletons. The sample consisted of naive CD4+ T cells sorted from blood. Source of these receptors: a man aged 18 to 29 in good health. The conserved cysteine and the conserved F or W are not part of the CDR3 here.

j_call v_call cdr3_aa
TRBJ1-5 TRBV9 ASSKAEGQPQH
TRBJ2-1 TRBV25-1 ASSEFHSRNEQF
TRBJ2-7 TRBV29-1 SVAPTRAGGYEQY
TRBJ2-3 TRBV7-9 ASGVPSTDTQY
TRBJ2-3 TRBV5-6 ASSLSDRGTDTQY
TRBJ2-7 TRBV19 ASRASESYEQY
TRBJ2-1 TRBV9 ASSPTRLAGGRGEQF
TRBJ2-1 TRBV28 ASSWGSTGRNNEQF
TRBJ2-6 TRBV18 ASYDNSGANVLT
TRBJ2-3 TRBV7-8 ASSLGVPDTNTDTQY
TRBJ2-3 TRBV7-9 AGSYPAEDPTDTQY
TRBJ2-7 TRBV7-2 ASSLSVYEQY
TRBJ2-5 TRBV7-2 ASSLDSPTSGWRETQY
TRBJ1-1 TRBV7-6 ASSDFAGGNTEAF
TRBJ2-5 TRBV6-6 ASSSDRDLARGTQY
TRBJ2-5 TRBV6-5 ASSYSGGGLETQY
TRBJ2-5 TRBV2 ASSGGGRVTQY
TRBJ1-1 TRBV5-1 ASKGDARGAF
TRBJ2-3 TRBV6-5 ASRPGQRTDTQY
TRBJ2-7 TRBV19 ASSTPGQIYEQY